The next 7 T cell receptor beta chains were all read from a single sample in a study of blood T cells in healthy people across ages. A J-beta primer mix and a sample-barcoded 5' primer were used in a second PCR of about 7 to 12 cycles. TCRdb independently ran MiXCR on the 5' RACE reads; one entry per CDR3 protein. The table shows 700,000 to 950,000 distinct CDR3 sequences, with 43% occurring only once. Sequenced: blood. The receptors were sampled from a woman aged 60-70 years in good health.

A note on this clonotype: It may be a read error: a sequence one base away is much more abundant. The DNA of the CDR3 is TGTGCCAGCAGCCAACCTACTCTCATTACCGGGATCACAGATACGCAGTATTTT. Translation: CASSQPTLITGITDTQYF. The chain recombines TRBV7-2 with TRBJ2-3; TRBD2 might be the D (5 bases). CDR3 length: 18 amino acids. V was pared by 5 bases and J by 2 bases, with 23 bases between. Germline CDR1 SGHTA, CDR2 FQGNSA.

Only one count was recorded for this clonotype. The chain couples TRBV20-1 to TRBJ1-4, with TRBD1 matching 7 bases. After removal of 4 bases from V and 6 bases from J, the junction contained 5 bases not matched to a gene. The CDR3 extends over 13 amino acids. The germline V gene encodes CDR1 DFQATT and CDR2 SNEGSKA (reference sequence). The CDR3 coding sequence is TGCAGTGCTAAACAGGGGATTTATGAAAAACTGTTTTTT. This encodes CSAKQGIYEKLFF.

In the case of this clonotype: Possible read error: a much larger clone is one base away. The chain is built from TRBV28 and TRBJ2-1, with D perhaps assigned TRBD1 or TRBD2 (5 bases each). The J call is doubtful: the DNA matches TRBJ2-7 better. This CDR3 is built from 14 residues. CDR1 and CDR2 (germline): MDHEN, SYDVKM. The CDR3 spells CASRRGISYNEQYF. The CDR3 region has the DNA TGTGCCAGCAGGAGGGGAATCTCCTACAATGAGCAGTACTTC.

This clonotype has ten or more counts. The rearrangement joins TRBV4-2 to TRBJ2-7; D perhaps matches TRBD2 (6 bases). The ends were cut back, 0 bases at V and 3 bases at J, with 12 bases in the middle. The germline V gene has CDR1 LGHNA and CDR2 YNFKEQ. CDR3 length: 15 amino acids. The CDR3 nucleotides read TGTGCCAGCAGCCAAGATTTGGTAGCGGACTACGAGCAGTACTTC. This codes for CASSQDLVADYEQYF.

V and J are TRBV9 and TRBJ2-5; 7 bases match TRBD1. V lost 2 bases and J lost 1; bases outside the gene matches: 11. The CDR3 covers 17 residues. From germline, CDR1 is SGDLS and CDR2 YYNGEE. CDR3 sequence: CASSVAGQEQPQETQYF. In nucleotides, the CDR3 is TGTGCCAGCAGCGTCGCTGGACAGGAGCAACCCCAAGAGACCCAGTACTTC.

As regards this clonotype: A much larger clone lies a single base off, so this may be a read error. The chain links TRBV10-3 to TRBJ2-3; a weak D match, TRBD1 (6 bases). Germline CDR1 reads ENHRY; CDR2 reads SYGVKD. The CDR3 loop spans 12 amino acids. Trimming cost V 6 bases and J 3 bases, with 7 bases left between them. The CDR3 loop reads CAIRGGTDTQYF. The CDR3 DNA reads TGTGCCATCAGAGGGGGTACAGATACGCAGTATTTT.

V usage is TRBV18 and J usage is TRBJ2-1, with a weak D call TRBD2 (5 bases). Germline CDR1 reads KGHSH; CDR2 reads LQKENI. The CDR3 length is 15 residues. The V end was cut by 6 bases, the J end by 6 bases, with 18 bases between. CDR3 loop: CASSPQRERFNEQFF. CDR3 bases: TGTGCCAGCTCTCCCCAGAGGGAGAGGTTCAATGAGCAGTTCTTC.